What follows are 5 T cell receptor beta chains derived from one specimen sequenced in a study of blood T cell repertoires in COVID-19. The table came from immunoSEQ multiplex PCR; TCRdb's copy has only in-frame clones and leaves some out. This sample carries about 160,000 clones, 70% to 85% of them seen once, and the ten largest clones take 20% to 25%. Sequencing was done on a sample of peripheral blood. All receptors derive from a woman older than 75 with acute or convalescent COVID-19.

The CDR3 region has the DNA TGTGCCAGCAGTTACGGACTAGCGGACCAAGAGACCCAGTACTTC. Its protein is CASSYGLADQETQYF. This sequence joins TRBV6-2 or TRBV6-3 and TRBJ2-5, with 10 bases aligning to TRBD2. CDR3 length: 15 residues. Germline CDR1 MNHEY, CDR2 SVGEGT. The ends lost 2 bases at V and 0 bases at J; junction bases unmatched: 0.

The rearrangement uses TRBV28 and TRBJ1-5, with D maybe TRBD1 (6 bases). The germline V and J ends were trimmed by 1 base and 4 bases, with 8 bases remaining between them. Germline values: CDR1 MDHEN, CDR2 SYDVKM. The CDR3 covers 14 residues. The CDR3 sequence is CASSLSGANQPQHF. The CDR3, as DNA: TGTGCCAGCAGTTTATCAGGGGCGAATCAGCCCCAGCATTTT.

The CDR3 DNA is TGTGCCAGCAGCGTGGACAGGGACGACTACAATGAGCAGTTCTTC. Its translation is CASSVDRDDYNEQFF. V is TRBV11-2 and J is TRBJ2-1; 8 bases align to TRBD1. The CDR3 totals 15 residues. Germline trimming cut 5 bases from V and 3 bases from J; bases unmatched to any gene: 6. The germline gives CDR1 SGHAT, CDR2 FQNNGV.

This chain joins TRBV5-1 and TRBJ2-5; D possibly corresponds to TRBD2 (6 bases). CDR1 is SGHRS, CDR2 YFSETQ, per germline. V lost 0 bases to trimming and J lost 9 bases, with 6 bases between them. This CDR3 spans 11 amino acids. As DNA, the CDR3 is TGCGCCAGCAGCTTGGGGGAGGCCCAGTACTTC. This codes for CASSLGEAQYF. The whole variable domain, remainder taken from reference TRBV5-1 and TRBJ2-5, is KAGVTQTPRYLIKTRGQQVTLSCSPISGHRSVSWYQQTPGQGLQFLFEYFSETQRNKGNFPGRFSGRQFSNSRSEMNVSTLELGDSALYLCASSLGEAQYFGPGTRLLVL.

This clone was seen a few times. Other DNA sequences of this sample code for an identical CDR3. The gene calls are TRBV7-9 and TRBJ1-1; 8 nucleotides agree with TRBD1. The germline V gene has CDR1 SEHNR and CDR2 FQNEAQ (reference sequence). V was clipped by 5 bases and J by 0 bases; unmatched bases: 5. The CDR3 extends over 15 amino acids. CDR3 loop: CASSARQGLNTEAFF. CDR3 DNA sequence: TGTGCCAGCAGCGCCCGACAGGGGTTGAACACTGAAGCTTTCTTT.